This T cell receptor (beta chain) was profiled in a study of blood T cells in healthy people across ages (dated by TCRdb to between 2014 and 2017). At the level of the whole study: Template switching captured roughly one uniquely barcoded TCR beta cDNA molecule per two T cells in model experiments. Age-related changes in TCR beta repertoire diversity were measured in the study by deep sequencing normalized with unique cDNA molecular identifiers. The donors were divided into four age groups: young (average approximately 17 years), middle-aged (approximately 41), aged (approximately 62) and long-lived (around 87). To avoid experimental bias, donors of different ages were randomly spread across the sequencing lanes. For two donors (one aged 18 to 30 and one aged 80 or older), the study analyzed two additional independent replicas of 1 million unique cDNA reads from the same blood draw. What the work shows at the level of the full study, not this receptor alone: Observed TCR beta diversity per million T cells fell roughly linearly with age, and a significant reduction was already apparent by age around 36. Compared with the aged group, the long-lived group had more naive CD4+ T cells, fewer expanded clones and increased TCR diversity, suggesting age selection. Estimates of total diversity based on one million sequenced T cells were regarded as lower bounds and as underestimates. Observed TCR beta diversity correlated strongly with the percentage of naive T cells measured by flow cytometry. Because profiling used bulk unsorted PBMCs, naive and antigen-experienced compartments could not be compared conclusively. Because the CMV infection status of the donors was unknown, age-related changes in expanded clonotypes may potentially have been confounded.

Systemically healthy Caucasian individuals from Russia, around 38 in total and aged roughly 6 to 100 years, were included as donors. Each donor gave ten milliliters of peripheral blood, collected into EDTA-treated Vacutainer tubes. Ficoll-Paque density-gradient centrifugation was used to isolate PBMCs, with at least 6.5 million per sample. Total RNA was extracted from PBMCs with Trizol reagent, with at least 6 micrograms obtained per sample. For every donor, an aliquot of PBMCs went through flow cytometry to measure the percentages of naive CD45RAhigh/CD27high T cells. With respect to this clonotype: Its recognized antigen is unknown. Base qualities were left out, and no much larger clone turns up one base away.

The CDR3 runs 16 amino acids, cysteine and phenylalanine included. The read is trimmed to its CDR3 DNA, 48 bases read in frame from base 1. CDR1 and CDR2, per the germline V gene, are MNHNS and SASEGT. The V and J ends are trimmed by 4 bases and 2 bases, leaving 15 bases between them. Library preparation used 5' RACE. Sequencing instrument: Illumina HiSeq 2500. A second roughly 6 to 12 cycle PCR used a sample-barcoded 5' primer and a J-beta primer mix. A unique molecular identifier was introduced onto each TCR beta cDNA molecule by a template-switch 5' adaptor carrying 12 random nucleotides. At least 3 million CDR3-containing paired-end reads were obtained from each sample. All of the RNA was converted into first-strand cDNA using the Mint cDNA synthesis kit, with a TRBC-specific oligonucleotide serving as the primer. Following uracil-DNA glycosylase treatment, all cDNA underwent a first 18-cycle PCR with the universal primers M1SS and BC2_uni_R. The paper's data handling went like this. For normalization, 1 million high-quality reads were randomly selected from each sample, with every read carrying a distinct molecular identifier. Reads with shared molecular identifiers were discarded instead of being binned into consensus sequences. CDR3 identification, clonotype clustering and error correction used MiTCR with a Q25 quality threshold and the strictest error-elimination algorithm. Lower-bound total TCR beta diversity was estimated with a nonparametric unseen species model using Euler transformation. TCRdb redid the processing of the public reads, applying fastp at Q25 and MiXCR, and retained in-frame beta chains. Identical CDR3 proteins give one entry, which carries the most common genes and DNA. What appears here as the V and J calls and clone size reflects TCRdb's work, not the paper's. In all, the sample holds about a million distinct CDR3 sequences, and roughly 51% of those were seen once. The ten most abundant clones make up about a fifth of the sample.

The sequence derives from a woman aged 60 to 75 in good health. This receptor chain uses TRBV6-1 and TRBJ1-5, with TRBD1 as a weak D call on 5 bases. The sequencing sample was made of blood. The bases are TGTGCCAGCAGTGCACCTCCGGGGGATGGCAATCAGCCCCAGCATTTT. This translates into CASSAPPGDGNQPQHF.